Presented here are 2 T cell receptor beta chains from one specimen sequenced in a study of shared clonotypes between healthy human individuals. The protocol was immunoSEQ multiplex PCR, while the TCRdb copy is restricted to in-frame clones and leaves out a portion. The sample carries approximately 640,000 clones, around 90% recorded once. Sequences were obtained from memory CD8+ T cells from PBMCs. Subset in this sample: CD45RO+ cells pooled with CCR7-negative TemRA cells. The source of these receptors is a man younger than 30 in good health. Some clones in this sample may be carry-over from other donors' samples.

The rearrangement joins TRBV19 to TRBJ2-7, with D perhaps being TRBD1 or TRBD2 (5 bases each). The germline V gene has CDR1 LNHDA and CDR2 SQIVND (reference sequence). Between the trimmed V and J ends, which lost 2 bases and 3 bases, there was a span of 11 bases. CDR3 length equals 14 residues. CDR3 sequence reads: CASSIRGAGYEQYF. The CDR3 DNA is TGTGCCAGTAGTATAAGAGGGGCGGGCTACGAGCAGTACTTC.

The sample holds a few counts of this clone. The chain recombines TRBV7-9 with TRBJ1-5; D ambiguous. V lost 5 bases and J lost 5, with 13 bases in between. CDR1 is SEHNR and CDR2 is FQNEAQ in the germline V gene (reference sequence). There are 14 residues in the CDR3. The CDR3 DNA reads TGTGCCAGCAGCCAATCCGGGATAGATCAGCCCCAGCATTTT. Protein product: CASSQSGIDQPQHF.